This TCR beta chain emerged from a study of T cell repertoires in cytomegalovirus infection. As for the study in general: HLA-B-restricted CMV epitopes that are well studied, plus recently identified HLA-C-restricted ones, were used by the study. Signatures in public TCR beta sequences pointed to both CMV infection and matching HLA type.

Germline V gene sequence: CDR1 LGHNA, CDR2 YSLEER. Trimming shortened V by 0 bases and J by 1 base, and 6 bases separated the two germline ends. The CDR3 consists of 14 residues. TCRdb re-derived calls from the reads in MiXCR, one entry per CDR3 protein. The sample records 650,000 to 900,000 distinct CDR3 sequences, almost 30% being singletons. Study-wide results and caveats: CMV carriers having the relevant HLA were flagged by cumulative public TCR beta family frequency. HLA-C-restricted CMV clonotypes gave the most frequent clonotype in two of eight donors.

A few counts support this clonotype. Its specificity is unknown. The chain carries TRBV4-3 and TRBJ1-1; D uncertain. This sequence originates from a human donor in good health (CMV status not recorded). Some clones in this sample may be carry-over from other donors' samples. The specimen comprised cultured CD8+ T cells from PBMCs, sampled from culture after CMV antigen stimulation. This chain's CDR3 is CASSQEHPNTEAFF. CDR3 nucleotides: TGCGCCAGCAGCCAAGAACACCCGAACACTGAAGCTTTCTTT.